What follows describes a single T cell receptor (beta chain). Its antigen is still unknown. The data derive from a study of cytomegalovirus exposure and HLA in healthy donors. Findings and caveats of the study: Using a false discovery rate of 0.05, a later analysis showed that roughly 16,000 TCR beta sequences were associated with HLA alleles. A link between a missense DCLRE1C variant and TCR beta V- and J-gene trimming emerged from a later analysis.

PCR primers comprised 60 Vbeta and 13 Jbeta primers. Clones were sequenced by immunoSEQ multiplex PCR, and TCRdb holds only the in-frame ones, with some missing. Among about 150,000 clones, approximately 80% were seen once, and the ten largest hold 5.6%. Losses at the gene ends were 3 bases for V and 7 bases for J; bases not matched to a gene: 10. From germline, CDR1 is SGHDT and CDR2 YYEEEE. This CDR3 spans 15 amino acids. This clonotype was obtained from a woman in her forties in good health and CMV-seropositive. The sequencing sample was made of PBMCs. The chain carries TRBV5-6 and TRBJ2-4; 7 nucleotides agree with TRBD1. The DNA of the CDR3 is TGTGCCAGCAGCTCCCTCGCACAGGGGATGAACATTCAGTACTTC. The encoded protein is CASSSLAQGMNIQYF.